This T cell receptor beta chain was sequenced during a study of metastatic and nonmetastatic thyroid tumors. TCRdb re-called the PCR reads via MiXCR. The sample includes about 34,000 clones, about a third of them seen just once. After removal of 10 bases from V and 6 bases from J, the junction contained 5 bases not matched to a gene. Germline V gives CDR1 MNHNS, CDR2 SASEGT. This CDR3 has 11 residues. The sample holds a few counts of this clone. Its antigen is not identified. Points from the study as a whole: In both blood and tumor samples, TCR beta diversity was reported significantly higher for malignant than benign nodules.

Treatment of any kind had been given to no patient before thyroid surgery. The receptor comes from a female donor with papillary thyroid cancer or a benign thyroid nodule (not recorded which). Some clones in this sample may be carry-over from other donors' samples. The sequencing input was tumor tissue. This chain links TRBV6-1 with TRBJ1-2; 7 bases fit TRBD1. CDR3 sequence (DNA): TGTGCCATTCGACAGGGTGATGGCTACACCTTC. Translating gives CAIRQGDGYTF.